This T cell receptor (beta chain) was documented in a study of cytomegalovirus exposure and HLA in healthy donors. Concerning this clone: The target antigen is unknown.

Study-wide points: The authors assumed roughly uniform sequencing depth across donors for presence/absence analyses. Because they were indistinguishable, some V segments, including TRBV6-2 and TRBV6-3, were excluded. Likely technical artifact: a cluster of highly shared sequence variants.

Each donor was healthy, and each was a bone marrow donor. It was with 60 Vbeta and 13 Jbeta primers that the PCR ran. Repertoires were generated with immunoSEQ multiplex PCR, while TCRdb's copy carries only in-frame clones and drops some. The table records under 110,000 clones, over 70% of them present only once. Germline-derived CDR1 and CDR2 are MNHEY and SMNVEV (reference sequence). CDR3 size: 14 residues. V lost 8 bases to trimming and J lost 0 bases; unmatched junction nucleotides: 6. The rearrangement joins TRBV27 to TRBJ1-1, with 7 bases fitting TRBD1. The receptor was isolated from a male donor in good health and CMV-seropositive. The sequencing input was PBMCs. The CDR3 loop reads CASGKGQLNTEAFF. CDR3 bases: TGTGCCAGCGGAAAGGGACAGTTGAACACTGAAGCTTTCTTT.